Below are 4 T cell receptor beta chains sequenced from a single sample in a study of shared clonotypes between healthy human individuals. Profiling relied on immunoSEQ multiplex PCR, and the TCRdb table lists in-frame clones only, not all of them. The sample contains about 180,000 clones, 85% to 95% of which appear only once. The source material was naive CD4+ T cells sorted from blood. This sample's subset: CD45RA+ positively selected. These receptor sequences come from a woman aged 30 to 39 in good health.

The chain is built from TRBV5-1 and TRBJ2-7; 7 bases match TRBD1. Germline CDR1 is SGHRS and CDR2 is YFSETQ. CDR3 size: 14 residues. Trimming took 4 bases from V and 3 from J; bases not matched to a gene: 7. The CDR3 DNA reads TGCGCCAGCAGCAGGACACAGGGGTACTACGAGCAGTACTTC. Translation: CASSRTQGYYEQYF.

V gene TRBV19 combines with J gene TRBJ2-3; unclear D gene. The CDR3 loop spans 11 amino acids. Germline assignment: CDR1 LNHDA and CDR2 SQIVND (reference sequence). V was clipped by 4 bases and J by 5 bases, with 4 bases between them. The CDR3 spells CASSRQDTQYF. Written as DNA, the CDR3 is TGTGCCAGTAGTAGGCAAGATACGCAGTATTTT. The full variable domain, in which reference TRBV19 and TRBJ2-3 provide the parts outside the CDR3, is DGGITQSPKYLFRKEGQNVTLSCEQNLNHDAMYWYRQDPGQGLRLIYYSQIVNDFQKGDIAEGYSVSREKKESFPLTVTSAQKNPTAFYLCASSRQDTQYFGPGTRLTVL.

This clone was seen a single time. This chain links TRBV5-4 with TRBJ1-2; D remains ambiguous. V shed 0 bases and J shed 7 bases, with 13 bases lying between them. The germline V gene encodes CDR1 SGHNT and CDR2 YYREEE (reference sequence). This CDR3 contains 14 residues. CDR3 region: CASSLAVVDRGYTF. For the CDR3, the DNA is TGTGCCAGCAGCTTGGCTGTGGTCGACCGTGGCTACACCTTC.

This clone was picked up a small number of times. This sequence joins TRBV9 and TRBJ2-7, with 9 positions matching TRBD1. Losses at the gene ends were 3 bases for V and 2 bases for J; bases not matched to a gene: 6. Per germline, CDR1 SGDLS and CDR2 YYNGEE. The CDR3 covers 15 residues. The CDR3 coding sequence is TGTGCCAGCAGCGCCGGACAGGGGCCGACCTACGAGCAGTACTTC. Protein: CASSAGQGPTYEQYF.